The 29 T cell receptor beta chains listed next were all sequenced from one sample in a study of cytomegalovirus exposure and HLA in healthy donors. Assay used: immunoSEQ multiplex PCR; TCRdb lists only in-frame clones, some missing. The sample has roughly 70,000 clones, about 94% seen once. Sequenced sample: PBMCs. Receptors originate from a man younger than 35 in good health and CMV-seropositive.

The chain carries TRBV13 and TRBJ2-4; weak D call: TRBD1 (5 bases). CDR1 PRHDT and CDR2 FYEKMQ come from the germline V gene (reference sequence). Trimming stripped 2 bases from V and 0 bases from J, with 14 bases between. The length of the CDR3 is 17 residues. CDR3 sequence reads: CASSLLGREGAKNIQYF. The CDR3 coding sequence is TGTGCCAGCAGCTTACTGGGCAGGGAAGGAGCCAAAAACATTCAGTACTTC.

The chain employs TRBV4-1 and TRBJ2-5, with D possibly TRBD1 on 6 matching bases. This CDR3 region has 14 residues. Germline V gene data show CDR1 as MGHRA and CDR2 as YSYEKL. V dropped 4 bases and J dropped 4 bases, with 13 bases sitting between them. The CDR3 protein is CASSPTGPRETQYF. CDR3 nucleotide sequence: TGCGCCAGCAGCCCCACAGGGCCTCGAGAGACCCAGTACTTC.

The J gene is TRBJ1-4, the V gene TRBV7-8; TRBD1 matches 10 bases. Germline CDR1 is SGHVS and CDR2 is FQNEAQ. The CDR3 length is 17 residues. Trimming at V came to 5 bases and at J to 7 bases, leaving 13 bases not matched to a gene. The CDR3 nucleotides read TGTGCCAGCAGCACCTCCGGGACAGGGGTGATCGGTGAAAAACTGTTTTTT. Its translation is CASSTSGTGVIGEKLFF.

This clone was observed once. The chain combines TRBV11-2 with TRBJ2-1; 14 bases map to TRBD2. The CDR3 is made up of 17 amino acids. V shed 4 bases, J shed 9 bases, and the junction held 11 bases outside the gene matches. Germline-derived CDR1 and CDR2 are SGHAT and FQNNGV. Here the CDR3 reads CASSSIQTSGRAREQFF. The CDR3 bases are TGTGCCAGCAGCTCAATCCAGACTAGCGGGAGGGCCCGTGAGCAGTTCTTC.

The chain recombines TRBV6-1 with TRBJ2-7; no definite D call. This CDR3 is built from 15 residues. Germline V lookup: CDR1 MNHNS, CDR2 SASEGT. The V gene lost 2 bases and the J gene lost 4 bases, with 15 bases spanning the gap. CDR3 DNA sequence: TGTGCCAGCAGTGAATTACCCGCCTTAGCTTACGAGCAGTACTTC. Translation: CASSELPALAYEQYF.

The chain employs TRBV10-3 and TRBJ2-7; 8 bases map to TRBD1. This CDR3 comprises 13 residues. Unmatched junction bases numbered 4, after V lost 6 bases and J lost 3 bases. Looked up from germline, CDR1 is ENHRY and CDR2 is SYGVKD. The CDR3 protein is CAIRRTGSYEQYF. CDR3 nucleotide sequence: TGTGCCATCAGGAGGACAGGGAGCTACGAGCAGTACTTC.

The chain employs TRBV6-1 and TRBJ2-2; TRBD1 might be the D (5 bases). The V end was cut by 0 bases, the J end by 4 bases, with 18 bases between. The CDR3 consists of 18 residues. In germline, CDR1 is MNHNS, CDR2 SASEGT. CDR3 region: CASSEARVPGLFTGELFF. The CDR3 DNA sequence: TGTGCCAGCAGTGAAGCAAGGGTTCCAGGGTTATTCACCGGGGAGCTGTTTTTT.

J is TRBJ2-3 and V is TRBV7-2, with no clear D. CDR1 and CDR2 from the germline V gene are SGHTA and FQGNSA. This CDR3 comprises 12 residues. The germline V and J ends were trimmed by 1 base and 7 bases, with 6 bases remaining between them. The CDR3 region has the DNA TGTGCCAGCAGCTTAGTGTTTAATACGCAGTATTTT. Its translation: CASSLVFNTQYF.

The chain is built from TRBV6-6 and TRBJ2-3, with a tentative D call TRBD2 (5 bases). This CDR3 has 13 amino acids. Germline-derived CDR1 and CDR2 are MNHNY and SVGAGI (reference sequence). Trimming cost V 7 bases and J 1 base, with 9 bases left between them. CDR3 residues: CASTQAGTDTQYF. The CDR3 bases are TGTGCCAGCACCCAAGCGGGCACAGATACGCAGTATTTT.

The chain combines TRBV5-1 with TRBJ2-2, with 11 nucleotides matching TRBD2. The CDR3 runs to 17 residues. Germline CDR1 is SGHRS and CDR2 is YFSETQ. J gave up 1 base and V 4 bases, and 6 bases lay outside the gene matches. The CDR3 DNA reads TGCGCCAGCAGCCCACCTGGGACTAGCGGGAACACCGGGGAGCTGTTTTTT. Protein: CASSPPGTSGNTGELFF.

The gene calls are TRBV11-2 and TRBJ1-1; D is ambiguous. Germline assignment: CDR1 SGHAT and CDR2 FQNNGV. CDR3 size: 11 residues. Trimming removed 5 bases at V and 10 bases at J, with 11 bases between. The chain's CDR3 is CASSVGRLAFF. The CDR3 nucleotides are TGTGCCAGCAGCGTTGGTAGACTAGCTTTCTTT.

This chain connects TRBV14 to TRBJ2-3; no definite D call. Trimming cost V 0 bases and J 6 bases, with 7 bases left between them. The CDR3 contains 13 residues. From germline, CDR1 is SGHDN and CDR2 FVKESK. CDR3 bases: TGTGCCAGCAGCCAAGATCTTAGCGATACGCAGTATTTT. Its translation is CASSQDLSDTQYF.

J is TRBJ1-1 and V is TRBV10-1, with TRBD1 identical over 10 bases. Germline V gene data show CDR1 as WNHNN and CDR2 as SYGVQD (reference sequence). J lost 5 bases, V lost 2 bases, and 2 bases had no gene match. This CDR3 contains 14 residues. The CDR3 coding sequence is TGCGCCAGCAGTGAGGGGACAGGGGAAACTGAAGCTTTCTTT. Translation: CASSEGTGETEAFF.

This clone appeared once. CDR3 sequence reads: CASGKSAYGYTF. The CDR3 DNA sequence: TGTGCCAGTGGCAAATCTGCCTATGGCTACACCTTC. The rearrangement uses TRBV19 and TRBJ1-2; no reliable D call. From germline, CDR1 is LNHDA and CDR2 SQIVND (reference sequence). Deletions cut 8 bases from V and 4 bases from J, with 11 bases between. This CDR3 region has 12 residues.

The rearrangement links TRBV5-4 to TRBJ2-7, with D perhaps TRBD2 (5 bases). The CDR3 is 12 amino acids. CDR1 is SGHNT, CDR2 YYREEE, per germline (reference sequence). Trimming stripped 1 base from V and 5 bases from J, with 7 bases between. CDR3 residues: CASSLTGNEQYF. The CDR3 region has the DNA TGTGCCAGCAGCTTGACGGGGAACGAGCAGTACTTC.

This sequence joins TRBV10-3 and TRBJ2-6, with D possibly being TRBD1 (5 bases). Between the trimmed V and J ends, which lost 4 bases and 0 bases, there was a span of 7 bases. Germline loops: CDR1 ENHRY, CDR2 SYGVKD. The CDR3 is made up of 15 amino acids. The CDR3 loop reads CAISGQLSGANVLTF. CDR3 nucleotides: TGTGCCATCAGTGGACAGCTCTCTGGGGCCAACGTCCTGACTTTC.

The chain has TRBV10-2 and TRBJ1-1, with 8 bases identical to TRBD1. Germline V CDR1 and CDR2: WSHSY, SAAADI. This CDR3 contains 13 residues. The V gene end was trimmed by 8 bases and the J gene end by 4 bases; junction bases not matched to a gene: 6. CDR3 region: CASGTGRVTEAFF. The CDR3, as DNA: TGCGCCAGCGGGACAGGCAGGGTCACTGAAGCTTTCTTT.

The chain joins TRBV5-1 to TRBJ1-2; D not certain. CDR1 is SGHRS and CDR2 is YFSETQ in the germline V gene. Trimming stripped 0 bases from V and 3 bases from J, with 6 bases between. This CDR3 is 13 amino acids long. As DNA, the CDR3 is TGCGCCAGCAGCTTGGTGGGAGACTATGGCTACACCTTC. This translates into CASSLVGDYGYTF.

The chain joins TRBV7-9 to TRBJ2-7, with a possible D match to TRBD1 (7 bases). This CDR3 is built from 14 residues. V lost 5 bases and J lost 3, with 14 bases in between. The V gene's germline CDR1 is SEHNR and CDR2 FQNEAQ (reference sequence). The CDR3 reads CASSPRGQIYEQYF. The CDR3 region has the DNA TGTGCCAGCAGCCCGCGGGGACAGATCTACGAGCAGTACTTC.

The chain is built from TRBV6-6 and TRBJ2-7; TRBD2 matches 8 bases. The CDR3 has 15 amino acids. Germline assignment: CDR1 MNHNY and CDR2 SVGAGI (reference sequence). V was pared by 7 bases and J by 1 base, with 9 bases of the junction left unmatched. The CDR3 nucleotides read TGTGCCAGCACCCCCGGGGGGGACTTATCCTACGAGCAGTACTTC. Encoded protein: CASTPGGDLSYEQYF.

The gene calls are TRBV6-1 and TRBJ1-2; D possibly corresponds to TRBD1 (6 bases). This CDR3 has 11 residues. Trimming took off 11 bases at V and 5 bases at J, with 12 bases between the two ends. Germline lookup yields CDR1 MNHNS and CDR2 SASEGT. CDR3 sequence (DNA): TGTGCCGGCCGTAGGGGGTATGGCTACACCTTC. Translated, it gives CAGRRGYGYTF.

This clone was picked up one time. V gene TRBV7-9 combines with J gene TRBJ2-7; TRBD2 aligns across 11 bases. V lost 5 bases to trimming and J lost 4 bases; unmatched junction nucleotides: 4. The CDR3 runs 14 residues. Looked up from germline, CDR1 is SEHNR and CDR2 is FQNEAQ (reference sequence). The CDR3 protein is CASSTGLAEYEQYF. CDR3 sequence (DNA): TGTGCCAGCAGCACGGGACTAGCGGAATACGAGCAGTACTTC.

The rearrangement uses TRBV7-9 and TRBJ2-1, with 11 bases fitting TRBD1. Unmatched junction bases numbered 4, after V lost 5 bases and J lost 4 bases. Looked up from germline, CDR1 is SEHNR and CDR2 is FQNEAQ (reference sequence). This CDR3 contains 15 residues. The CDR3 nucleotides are TGTGCCAGCAGCCCCGGGACAGGGGGATACAATGAGCAGTTCTTC. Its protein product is CASSPGTGGYNEQFF.

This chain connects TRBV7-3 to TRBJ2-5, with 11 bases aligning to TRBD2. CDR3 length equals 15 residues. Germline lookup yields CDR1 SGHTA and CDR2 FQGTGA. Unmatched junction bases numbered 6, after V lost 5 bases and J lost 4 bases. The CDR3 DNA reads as TGTGCCAGCAGCCCAACAGGACTAGCGGGAGAGACCCAGTACTTC. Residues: CASSPTGLAGETQYF.

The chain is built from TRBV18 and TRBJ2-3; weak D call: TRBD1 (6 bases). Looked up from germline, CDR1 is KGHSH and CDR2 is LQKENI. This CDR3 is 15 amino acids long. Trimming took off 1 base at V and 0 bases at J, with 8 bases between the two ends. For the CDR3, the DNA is TGTGCCAGCTCACCACTCGGGACAAGCACAGATACGCAGTATTTT. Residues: CASSPLGTSTDTQYF.

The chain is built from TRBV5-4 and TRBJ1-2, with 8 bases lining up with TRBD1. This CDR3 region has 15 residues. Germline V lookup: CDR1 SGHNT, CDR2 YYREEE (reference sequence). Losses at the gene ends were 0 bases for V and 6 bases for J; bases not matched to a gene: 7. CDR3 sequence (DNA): TGTGCCAGCAGCTTGGTCGGACAGGGCATGCATGGCTACACCTTC. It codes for CASSLVGQGMHGYTF.

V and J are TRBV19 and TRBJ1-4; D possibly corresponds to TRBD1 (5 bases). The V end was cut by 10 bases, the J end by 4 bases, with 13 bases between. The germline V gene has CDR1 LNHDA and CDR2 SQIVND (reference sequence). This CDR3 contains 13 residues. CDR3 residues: CANSQTVNEKLFF. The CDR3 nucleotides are TGTGCCAATAGCCAGACAGTTAATGAAAAACTGTTTTTT.

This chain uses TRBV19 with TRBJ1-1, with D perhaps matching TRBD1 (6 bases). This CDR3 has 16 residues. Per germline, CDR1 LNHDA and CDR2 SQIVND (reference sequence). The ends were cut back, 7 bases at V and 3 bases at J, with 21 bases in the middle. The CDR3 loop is CASKGGAGAKDTEAFF. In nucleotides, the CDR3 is TGTGCCAGTAAGGGGGGGGCAGGGGCCAAGGACACTGAAGCTTTCTTT.

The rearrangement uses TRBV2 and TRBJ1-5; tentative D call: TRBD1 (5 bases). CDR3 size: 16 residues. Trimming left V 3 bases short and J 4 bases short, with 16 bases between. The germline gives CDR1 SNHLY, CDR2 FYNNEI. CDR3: CASSDSLAAGNQPQHF. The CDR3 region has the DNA TGTGCCAGCAGTGATAGTTTGGCGGCAGGGAATCAGCCCCAGCATTTT.